The entry that follows covers one T cell receptor (beta chain) sequence. It was uncontrolled infection, other autoimmune disease, pregnancy or lactation that excluded patients. Each diagnosis drew on symptoms, thyroxine, TRAb, thyroid ultrasound and orbital computed tomography findings. This record comes from a study of T cells in Graves' hyperthyroidism and ophthalmopathy. The CDR3 totals 15 residues. Germline CDR1 is SNHLY and CDR2 is FYNNEI. The germline V and J ends were trimmed by 3 bases and 2 bases, with 11 bases remaining between them. Amplification of TCR beta CDR3 regions used RNA as the template. The HTBI set primed first-round TCR CDR3 RT-PCR. TCRdb re-called the multiplex PCR reads with MiXCR, one entry per CDR3 protein. The sample has about 540,000 distinct CDR3 sequences, under 60% seen once; the top ten hold about 8.2%.

The sample was peripheral blood or thyroid tissue (not recorded which). The J gene is TRBJ1-5, the V gene TRBV2; possibly TRBD1 for D (6 bases). The TCR was taken from a woman younger than 30 with Graves' hyperthyroidism. In nucleotides, the CDR3 is TGTGCCAGCAGTGACACAGGGTTGGGCAATCAGCCCCAGCATTTT. Protein product: CASSDTGLGNQPQHF. The complete variable domain, with remaining parts taken from reference TRBV2 and TRBJ1-5, reads EPEVTQTPSHQVTQMGQEVILRCVPISNHLYFYWYRQILGQKVEFLVSFYNNEISEKSEIFDDQFSVERPDGSNFTLKIRSTKLEDSAMYFCASSDTGLGNQPQHFGDGTRLSIL.